This T cell receptor beta chain emerged from a study of Graves' ophthalmopathy and Graves' hyperthyroidism. Study observations and caveats: The model achieved 70.59% sensitivity and over 72% specificity for ophthalmopathy progression.

The ends were cut back, 2 bases at V and 6 bases at J, with 13 bases in the middle. Germline V gene lookup returns CDR1 MNHNS and CDR2 SASEGT. This CDR3 has 15 residues. As the template, RNA transcripts were used to amplify TCR beta CDR3 regions. HTBI-primed first-round RT-PCR preceded second-round multiplex PCR. TCRdb used MiXCR to reprocess the multiplex PCR reads, holding one entry per CDR3 protein. The sample has 660,000 or so distinct CDR3 sequences, about two fifths seen once. This clonotype was counted a few times. Antigen unknown. This rearrangement joins TRBV6-1 to TRBJ2-2; D possibly corresponds to TRBD1 (6 bases). This TCR was sampled from an adult man with Graves' ophthalmopathy. The sequenced sample was peripheral blood. CDR3 region: CASSEPGQLPGELFF. The CDR3 coding sequence is TGTGCCAGCAGTGAACCCGGACAGCTGCCCGGGGAGCTGTTTTTT.